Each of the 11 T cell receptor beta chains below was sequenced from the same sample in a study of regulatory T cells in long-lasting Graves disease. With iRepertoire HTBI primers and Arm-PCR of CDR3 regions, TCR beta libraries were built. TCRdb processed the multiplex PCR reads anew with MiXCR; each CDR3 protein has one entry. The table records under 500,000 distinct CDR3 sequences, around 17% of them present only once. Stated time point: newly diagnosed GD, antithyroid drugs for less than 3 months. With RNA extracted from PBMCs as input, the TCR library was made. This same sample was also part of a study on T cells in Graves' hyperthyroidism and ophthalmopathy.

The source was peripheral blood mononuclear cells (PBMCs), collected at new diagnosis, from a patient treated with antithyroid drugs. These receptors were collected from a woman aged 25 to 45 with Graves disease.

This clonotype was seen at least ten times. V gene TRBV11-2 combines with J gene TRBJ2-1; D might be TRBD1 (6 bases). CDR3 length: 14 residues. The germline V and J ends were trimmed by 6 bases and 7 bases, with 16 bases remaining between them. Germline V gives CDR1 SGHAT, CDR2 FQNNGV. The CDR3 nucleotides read TGTGCCAGCAGAAAGTTAACAGGGAAAAATGAGCAGTTCTTC. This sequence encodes CASRKLTGKNEQFF. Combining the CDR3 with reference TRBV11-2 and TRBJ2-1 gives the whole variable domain EAGVAQSPRYKIIEKRQSVAFWCNPISGHATLYWYQQILGQGPKLLIQFQNNGVVDDSQLPKDRFSAERLKGVDSTLKIQPAKLEDSAVYLCASRKLTGKNEQFFGPGTRLTVL.

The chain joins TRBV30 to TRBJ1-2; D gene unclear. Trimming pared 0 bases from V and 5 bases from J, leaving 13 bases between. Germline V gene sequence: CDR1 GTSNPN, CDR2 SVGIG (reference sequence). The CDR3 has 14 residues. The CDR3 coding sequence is TGTGCCTGGAGTGTACTCAGGCCGGGGTATGGCTACACCTTC. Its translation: CAWSVLRPGYGYTF.

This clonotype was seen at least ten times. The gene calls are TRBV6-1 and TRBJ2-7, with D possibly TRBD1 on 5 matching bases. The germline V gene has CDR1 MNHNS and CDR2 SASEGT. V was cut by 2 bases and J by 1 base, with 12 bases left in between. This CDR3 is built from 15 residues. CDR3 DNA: TGTGCCAGCAGTGAAAGGGGCCTCGATTCCTACGAGCAGTACTTC. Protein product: CASSERGLDSYEQYF.

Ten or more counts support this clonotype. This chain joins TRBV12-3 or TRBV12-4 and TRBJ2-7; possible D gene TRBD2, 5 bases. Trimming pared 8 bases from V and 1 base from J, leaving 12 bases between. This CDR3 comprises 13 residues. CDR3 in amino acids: CASQDGGSYEQYF. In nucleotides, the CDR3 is TGTGCCAGCCAGGACGGCGGGTCCTACGAGCAGTACTTC.

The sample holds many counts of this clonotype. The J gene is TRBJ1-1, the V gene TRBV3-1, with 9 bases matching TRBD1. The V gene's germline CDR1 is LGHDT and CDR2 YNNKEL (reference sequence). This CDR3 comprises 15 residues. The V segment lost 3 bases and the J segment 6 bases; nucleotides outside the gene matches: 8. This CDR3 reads CASSQYRDRDAEAFF. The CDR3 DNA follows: TGTGCCAGCAGCCAGTACCGGGACAGGGACGCTGAAGCTTTCTTT.

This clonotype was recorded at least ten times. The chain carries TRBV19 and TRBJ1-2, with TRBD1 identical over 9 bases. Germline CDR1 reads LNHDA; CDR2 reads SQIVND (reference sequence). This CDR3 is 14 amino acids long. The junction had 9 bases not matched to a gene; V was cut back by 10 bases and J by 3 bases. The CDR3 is CAIQDRGDDYGYTF. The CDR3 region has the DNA TGTGCCATTCAGGACAGGGGCGATGACTATGGCTACACCTTC.

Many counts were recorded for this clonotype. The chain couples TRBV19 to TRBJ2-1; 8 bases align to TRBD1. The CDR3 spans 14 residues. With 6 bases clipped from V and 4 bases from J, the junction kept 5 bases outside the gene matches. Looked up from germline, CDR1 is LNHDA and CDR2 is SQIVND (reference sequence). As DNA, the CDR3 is TGTGCCAGTAGCCCGGGACAGGCATACAATGAGCAGTTCTTC. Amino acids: CASSPGQAYNEQFF.

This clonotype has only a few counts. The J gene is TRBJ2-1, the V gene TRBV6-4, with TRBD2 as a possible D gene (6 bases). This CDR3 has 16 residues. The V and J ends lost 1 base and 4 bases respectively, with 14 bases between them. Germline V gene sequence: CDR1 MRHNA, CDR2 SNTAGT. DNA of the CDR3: TGTGCCAGCAGTGACTTCGGCGGGAAGGCGTACAATGAGCAGTTCTTC. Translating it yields CASSDFGGKAYNEQFF.

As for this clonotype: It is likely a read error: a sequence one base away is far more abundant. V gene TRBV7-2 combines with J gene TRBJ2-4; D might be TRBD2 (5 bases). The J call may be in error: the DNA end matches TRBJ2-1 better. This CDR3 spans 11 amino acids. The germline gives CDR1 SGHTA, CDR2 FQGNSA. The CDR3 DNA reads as TGTGCCAGCGGCTCGAGTGAGGGGCAGTTCTTC. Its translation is CASGSSEGQFF.

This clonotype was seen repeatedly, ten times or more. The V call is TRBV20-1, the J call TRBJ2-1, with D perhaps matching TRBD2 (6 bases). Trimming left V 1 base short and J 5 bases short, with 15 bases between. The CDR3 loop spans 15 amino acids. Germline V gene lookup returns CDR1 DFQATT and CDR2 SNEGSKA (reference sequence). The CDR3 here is CSARAYRTGDNEQFF. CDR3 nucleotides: TGCAGTGCTAGAGCTTATCGGACGGGAGACAATGAGCAGTTCTTC.

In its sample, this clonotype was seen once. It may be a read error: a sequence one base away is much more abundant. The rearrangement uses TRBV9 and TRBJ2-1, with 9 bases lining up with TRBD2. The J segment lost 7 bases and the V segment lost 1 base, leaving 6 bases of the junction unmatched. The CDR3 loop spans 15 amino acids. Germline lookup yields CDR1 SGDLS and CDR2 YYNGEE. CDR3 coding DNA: TGTGCCAGCAGCGTATTGGGCGGGAGGGGAAATGAGCAGTTCTTC. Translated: CASSVLGGRGNEQFF. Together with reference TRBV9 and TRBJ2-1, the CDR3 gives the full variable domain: DSGVTQTPKHLITATGQRVTLRCSPRSGDLSVYWYQQSLDQGLQFLIQYYNGEERAKGNILERFSAQQFPDLHSELNLSSLELGDSALYFCASSVLGGRGNEQFFGPGTRLTVL.